The subject of this entry is one TCR beta chain. What it binds is unknown. One end of the junction fails to match germline, which may point to a read error. The data originate from a study of T cell responses to AZD1222 COVID-19 vaccine. Looking at the study overall: Analyses pooled second doses at about 4 or about 12 weeks.

Regarding the study as a whole: Baseline seropositives among AZD1222 recipients totaled only six or seven. Spike-wide vaccine-associated CD4 TCRs dominated at 160-218 and 743-854.

This CDR3 region has 15 residues. Germline CDR1 and CDR2: LNHDA and SQIVND (reference sequence). The repertoire was sequenced with immunoSEQ multiplex PCR; TCRdb's copy has only in-frame clones and lacks some. The repertoire includes about 190,000 clones, 90% to 95% of them detected once, and roughly 9.8% sits in the top ten. The sample here was peripheral blood, taken on day 0 of AZD1222 vaccination. This sequence was found in an adult in good health. J is TRBJ1-4 and V is TRBV19, with a weak D call TRBD1 (6 bases). In nucleotides, the CDR3 is TGTGCCAGTACTATAAGGGGGGCAACTAATGAAAAACTGTTTTTT. Its protein product is CASTIRGATNEKLFF.